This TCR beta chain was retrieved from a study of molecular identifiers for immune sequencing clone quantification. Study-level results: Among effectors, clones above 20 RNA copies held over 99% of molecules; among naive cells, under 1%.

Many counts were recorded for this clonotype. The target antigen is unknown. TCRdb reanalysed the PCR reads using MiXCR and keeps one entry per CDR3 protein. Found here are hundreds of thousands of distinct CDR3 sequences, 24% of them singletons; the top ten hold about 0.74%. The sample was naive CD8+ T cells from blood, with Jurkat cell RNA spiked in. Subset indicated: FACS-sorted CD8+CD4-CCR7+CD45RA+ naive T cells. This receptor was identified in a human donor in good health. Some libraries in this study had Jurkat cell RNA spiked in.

CDR3 amino acids: CASSVRQGPYVLTF. In DNA, the CDR3 is TGTGCCAGCAGTGTTCGACAGGGCCCTTACGTCCTGACTTTC. The chain has TRBV12-3 or TRBV12-4 and TRBJ2-6, with 7 bases identical to TRBD1. The CDR3 runs to 14 residues. After removal of 5 bases from V and 11 bases from J, the junction contained 9 bases not matched to a gene.